The next 14 T cell receptor beta chains were all read from a single sample in a study of cytomegalovirus exposure and HLA in healthy donors (dated by TCRdb to 2017 to 2019). The library was produced with the immunoSEQ multiplex PCR assay. For the multiplex PCR, a mixture combining 60 forward primers for TCR Vbeta segments and 13 reverse primers for TCR Jbeta segments was used. As stored in TCRdb, this immuneACCESS dataset retains in-frame rearrangements with V and J assigned. A fraction of the clones does not appear; measured against another copy, unresolved V genes explain less than half of the discrepancy, and the remainder lacks a known reason. Here the sample has tens of thousands of clones; under 70% occur a single time. The top ten hold 6.5% to 7.5% of the sample. Source material: PBMCs. These receptors all come from a woman in her 50s in good health and CMV-seropositive.

This chain joins TRBV2 and TRBJ2-3; D call uncertain. The CDR3 loop spans 15 amino acids. Trimming removed 8 bases from V and 4 bases from J, with 19 bases in between. Germline CDR1 SNHLY, CDR2 FYNNEI. The CDR3 sequence: CASRTRGNYADTQYF. As DNA, the CDR3 is TGTGCCAGCCGCACCCGAGGAAACTACGCAGATACGCAGTATTTT.

CDR3 DNA sequence: TGTGCCAGCAGTTTGGGACAGCTCACCTATGGCTACACCTTC. This gives the protein CASSLGQLTYGYTF. The gene calls are TRBV28 and TRBJ1-2; TRBD1 matches 7 bases. V shed 3 bases and J 4 bases; nucleotides not matched to a gene: 5. Germline V lookup: CDR1 MDHEN, CDR2 SYDVKM. This CDR3 comprises 14 residues.

The rearrangement links TRBV27 to TRBJ2-1; 7 bases map to TRBD1. The CDR3 has 15 amino acids. In germline, CDR1 is MNHEY, CDR2 SMNVEV (reference sequence). Germline trimming cut 6 bases from V and 5 bases from J; bases unmatched to any gene: 10. CDR3 nucleotide sequence: TGTGCCAGCAGCAGAGGGACAGTAGGAAACAATGAGCAGTTCTTC. Its protein is CASSRGTVGNNEQFF.

The V gene is TRBV7-9, the J gene TRBJ1-3; 8 positions match TRBD1. This CDR3 has 15 amino acids. Germline V gene lookup returns CDR1 SEHNR and CDR2 FQNEAQ (reference sequence). Germline trimming cut 5 bases from V and 0 bases from J; bases unmatched to any gene: 3. CDR3 sequence (DNA): TGTGCCAGCAGCCTACAGGGGGGCTCTGGAAACACCATATATTTT. Translated, it gives CASSLQGGSGNTIYF.

This clone was seen a handful of times. The rearrangement uses TRBV19 and TRBJ2-1; D gene uncertain. Trimming removed 9 bases from V and 1 base from J, with 16 bases in between. The CDR3 has 15 residues. CDR1 and CDR2 (germline): LNHDA, SQIVND (reference sequence). CDR3 coding DNA: TGTGCCAGCTCAAACTATCTAGATTCCTACAATGAGCAGTTCTTC. This sequence encodes CASSNYLDSYNEQFF.

The V and J genes are TRBV5-1 and TRBJ1-1, with D possibly matching TRBD1 (6 bases). V was pared by 5 bases and J by 3 bases, with 11 bases between. In germline, CDR1 is SGHRS, CDR2 YFSETQ. The CDR3 spans 13 residues. As DNA, the CDR3 is TGCGCCAGCAGGGACAGTCACGACACTGAAGCTTTCTTT. Protein sequence: CASRDSHDTEAFF.

By proportion, this clone is medium-sized (0.01 to 0.1%). The chain combines TRBV5-6 with TRBJ2-2; D unresolved. Germline CDR1 SGHDT, CDR2 YYEEEE. Trimming removed 5 bases from V and 1 base from J, with 6 bases in between. The CDR3 spans 13 residues. The CDR3 region is CASSFMNTGELFF. The CDR3 region has the DNA TGTGCCAGCAGTTTCATGAACACCGGGGAGCTGTTTTTT.

The rearrangement uses TRBV11-3 and TRBJ2-5; D perhaps matches TRBD1 (6 bases). The CDR3 totals 15 residues. Germline V gene data show CDR1 as SGHNT and CDR2 as YENEEA. Trimming took off 1 base at V and 2 bases at J, with 11 bases between the two ends. The CDR3: CASSLGGQPQETQYF. The CDR3 DNA reads as TGTGCCAGCAGCTTAGGCGGACAGCCGCAAGAGACCCAGTACTTC.

This chain uses TRBV29-1 with TRBJ2-5; no clear D. The tail of the sequence fits TRBJ2-7 better, so the J call may be wrong. The CDR3 extends over 13 amino acids. Germline CDR1 and CDR2: SQVTM and ANQGSEA. CDR3 sequence: CSVEENPLNEQYF. The CDR3 nucleotides are TGCAGCGTTGAAGAAAATCCACTGAACGAGCAGTACTTC.

V is TRBV23-1 and J is TRBJ2-1, with a weak D call TRBD2 (5 bases). TRBV23-1 carries the ORF label, with uncertain function. Trimming stripped 7 bases from V and 8 bases from J, with 9 bases between. The CDR3 has 11 residues. CDR3 sequence (DNA): TGCGCCAGCATTTGGGGAGATGAGCAGTTCTTC. It is translated as CASIWGDEQFF.

The J gene is TRBJ2-3, the V gene TRBV2, with D maybe TRBD2 (6 bases). The CDR3 is 13 amino acids. Deletions cut 6 bases from V and 2 bases from J, with 9 bases between. Germline CDR1 SNHLY, CDR2 FYNNEI. The CDR3 loop reads CASSQDYTDTQYF. As DNA, the CDR3 is TGTGCCAGCAGCCAGGACTACACAGATACGCAGTATTTT.

J is TRBJ1-6 and V is TRBV7-9, with D tentatively TRBD1 (5 bases). Trimming shortened V by 4 bases and J by 4 bases, and 11 bases separated the two germline ends. The germline V gene encodes CDR1 SEHNR and CDR2 FQNEAQ (reference sequence). The CDR3 has 15 amino acids. The CDR3 DNA is TGTGCCAGCAGCTCAAACCAGGGTTATAATTCACCCCTCCACTTT. It translates to CASSSNQGYNSPLHF. The full variable domain, completed using reference TRBV7-9 and TRBJ1-6, is DTGVSQNPRHKITKRGQNVTFRCDPISEHNRLYWYRQTLGQGPEFLTYFQNEAQLEKSRLLSDRFSAERPKGSFSTLEIQRTEQGDSAMYLCASSSNQGYNSPLHFGNGTRLTVT.

The chain couples TRBV10-3 to TRBJ1-2, with TRBD1 matching 8 bases. This CDR3 spans 13 amino acids. Germline CDR1 is ENHRY and CDR2 is SYGVKD. With 7 bases clipped from V and 5 bases from J, the junction kept 6 bases outside the gene matches. In nucleotides, the CDR3 is TGTGCCATCACCCCAGACAGGGGATATGGCTACACCTTC. The encoded protein is CAITPDRGYGYTF.

The V and J genes are TRBV18 and TRBJ1-1, with 9 bases aligning to TRBD1. The CDR3 consists of 15 residues. With 3 bases clipped from V and 7 bases from J, the junction kept 9 bases outside the gene matches. Germline CDR1 reads KGHSH; CDR2 reads LQKENI. DNA for the CDR3: TGTGCCAGCTCACCTAACCCCGGGACAGGGATTGAAGCTTTCTTT. Amino acid sequence: CASSPNPGTGIEAFF.